The 29 T cell receptor beta chains listed next were all sequenced from one sample in a study of T-cell reconstitution after alpha-beta-depleted transplantation in children (dated by TCRdb to about 2016). The protocol used for the library was PCR. The instrument was an Illumina HiSeq 2500. To normalize quantification of the TCRbeta repertoire, the TCR libraries were built with molecular barcoding that relied on unique molecular identifiers. TCRdb reworked the public reads: Q25 trimming with fastp, MiXCR clone assembly, productive beta chains retained. Entries that share a CDR3 protein sequence are merged under the most common genes and DNA. The sample records nearly 20,000 distinct CDR3 sequences, 10% to 15% of which are singletons. The ten largest clones represent around 36% of the sample. The sample's time point label, in plain terms: day 60 (about 2 months) after transplantation. The treatment or condition label on this specimen signifies: allogeneic hematopoietic cell transplantation with graft depleted of TCRalphabeta T cells and CD19 B cells.

Here the sequenced sample was PBMCs, mostly from graft donor cells, taken 60 days after TCRalphabeta/CD19-depleted stem cell transplant. These receptors all come from a female patient younger than 10 who had a stem cell transplant for congenital amegakaryocytic thrombocytopenia, so the T cells may come from the graft donor.

Ten or more counts support this clonotype. The chain combines TRBV7-9 with TRBJ2-7, with 9 bases that match TRBD1. Germline V lookup: CDR1 SEHNR, CDR2 FQNEAQ (reference sequence). The CDR3 covers 14 residues. J gave up 6 bases and V 3 bases, and 6 bases lay outside the gene matches. The CDR3 coding sequence is TGTGCCAGCAGCTTGGCCGGGACAGGGATCGAGCAGTACTTC. Its translation: CASSLAGTGIEQYF.

Many counts were recorded for this clonotype. This sequence joins TRBV3-1 and TRBJ2-7; TRBD1 is a possible D gene (5 bases). The CDR3 contains 15 residues. Trimming left V 3 bases short and J 3 bases short, with 15 bases between. The V gene's germline CDR1 is LGHDT and CDR2 YNNKEL (reference sequence). DNA for the CDR3: TGTGCCAGCAGCCAGATGACAGTAGCAGACTACGAGCAGTACTTC. Protein sequence: CASSQMTVADYEQYF.

This clonotype was counted at least ten times. V usage is TRBV21-1 and J usage is TRBJ1-1. TRBV21-1 constitutes a pseudogene. This CDR3 comprises 14 residues. The CDR3 region is CASSKDGRDTEAFF. The CDR3 bases are TGTGCCAGCAGCAAAGACGGTAGGGATACTGAAGCTTTCTTT.

This clonotype appeared many times. The chain joins TRBV5-1 to TRBJ1-1; 7 bases map to TRBD1. CDR1 and CDR2 (germline): SGHRS, YFSETQ. The CDR3 has 15 amino acids. Losses at the gene ends were 1 base for V and 3 bases for J; bases not matched to a gene: 6. The CDR3 bases are TGCGCCAGCAGCTTGTCGAGACAGGGAGACACTGAAGCTTTCTTT. Protein sequence: CASSLSRQGDTEAFF.

The chain has TRBV12-3 or TRBV12-4 and TRBJ2-6; no clear D gene. This CDR3 spans 13 amino acids. Between the trimmed V and J ends, which lost 8 bases and 0 bases, there was a span of 5 bases. The CDR3 loop reads CASRASGANVLTF. The CDR3 coding sequence is TGTGCCAGCCGGGCCTCTGGGGCCAACGTCCTGACTTTC.

The table lists this clonotype with many counts. The chain combines TRBV5-1 with TRBJ1-3, with D possibly TRBD1 on 6 matching bases. The CDR3 loop spans 15 amino acids. Germline CDR1 and CDR2: SGHRS and YFSETQ. V was trimmed by 1 base and J by 2 bases, leaving 10 bases between them. The CDR3 sequence is CASSLSTGTGNTIYF. In DNA form, the CDR3 reads TGCGCCAGCAGCTTGAGCACAGGGACTGGAAACACCATATATTTT.

This clonotype has ten or more counts. The chain recombines TRBV20-1 with TRBJ2-3; no firm D call. Trimming took off 5 bases at V and 2 bases at J, with 8 bases between the two ends. There are 12 residues in the CDR3. The germline V gene has CDR1 DFQATT and CDR2 SNEGSKA (reference sequence). In DNA form, the CDR3 reads TGCAGTGCTTCCGACTTCACAGATACGCAGTATTTT. Translation: CSASDFTDTQYF.

This clonotype was detected only a few times. Being one base from a much bigger clone, this may be a read error. V and J are TRBV20-1 and TRBJ2-3, with 7 bases fitting TRBD2. The CDR3 contains 16 residues. The germline V gene encodes CDR1 DFQATT and CDR2 SNEGSKA (reference sequence). The CDR3 DNA reads as TGCTGTGCTAGAGATCTCGGGGGGTTAGGCACAGATACGCAGTATTTT. Protein sequence: CCARDLGGLGTDTQYF.

As for this clonotype: Being one base from a much bigger clone, this may be a read error. This chain links TRBV7-2 with TRBJ2-7, with 9 bases aligning to TRBD2. CDR1 and CDR2 from the germline V gene are SGHTA and FQGNSA. The V segment lost 7 bases and the J segment 2 bases; nucleotides outside the gene matches: 6. The CDR3 is made up of 14 amino acids. CDR3 region: CASKEGLAAYEQYF. The CDR3 DNA reads as TGTGCCAGCAAGGAGGGACTAGCCGCCTACGAGCAGTACTTC.

This clonotype has ten or more counts. V is TRBV5-1 and J is TRBJ2-5, with D possibly being TRBD1 (6 bases). The V end lost 4 bases, the J end lost 1 base, and 11 bases lay between the germline ends. The germline V gene encodes CDR1 SGHRS and CDR2 YFSETQ. The CDR3 spans 14 residues. The CDR3 is CASSIGQTQETQYF. The CDR3 nucleotides read TGCGCCAGCAGCATCGGACAGACCCAAGAGACCCAGTACTTC.

This clonotype was counted many times. The rearrangement joins TRBV21-1 to TRBJ2-7; the D call of TRBD1 is as the table states it, not checked on the DNA. TRBV21-1 is a pseudogene segment. CDR3 size: 14 residues. CDR3 nucleotides: TGTGCCAGCAGCCCCCCCGAGGCAGCCTACGAGCAGTACTTC. Its protein is CASSPPEAAYEQYF.

This clonotype was counted ten times or more. V gene TRBV15 combines with J gene TRBJ2-7; D tentatively fits TRBD1 or TRBD2 (6 bases each). V lost 1 base and J lost 4, with 17 bases in between. Germline V CDR1 and CDR2: LNHNV, YYDKDF (reference sequence). This CDR3 contains 16 residues. CDR3 protein: CATSRAAGGGNYEQYF. CDR3 bases: TGTGCCACCAGCAGAGCTGCCGGAGGGGGAAATTACGAGCAGTACTTC.

In this sample, this clonotype turned up many times. V usage is TRBV6-2 or TRBV6-3 and J usage is TRBJ1-3; D call uncertain. Trimming took off 3 bases at V and 0 bases at J, with 6 bases between the two ends. The CDR3 contains 14 residues. The V gene's germline CDR1 is MNHEY and CDR2 SVGEGT. CDR3 sequence (DNA): TGTGCCAGCAGTTATACGTACTCTGGAAACACCATATATTTT. This encodes CASSYTYSGNTIYF.

A note on this clonotype: A read error is possible here, since a much larger clone lies one base away. This sequence joins TRBV5-5 and TRBJ2-7, with 9 bases identical to TRBD2. V lost 3 bases to trimming and J lost 3 bases; unmatched junction nucleotides: 1. Germline V gene lookup returns CDR1 SGHKS and CDR2 YYEKEE (reference sequence). The CDR3 has 13 amino acids. Here the CDR3 reads CASSWTSDYEQYF. The CDR3 DNA reads as TGTGCCAGCAGCTGGACTAGCGACTACGAGCAGTACTTC.

This clonotype was seen ten or more times. The rearrangement links TRBV30 to TRBJ2-7; tentative D call: TRBD2 (6 bases). Germline CDR1 is GTSNPN and CDR2 is SVGIG (reference sequence). Trimming left V 6 bases short and J 0 bases short, with 9 bases between. The CDR3 sequence is 12 residues long. CDR3 bases: TGTGCCTGCTGGGAGGACTCCTACGAGCAGTACTTC. Translated, it gives CACWEDSYEQYF.

This clonotype was picked up many times. The chain combines TRBV18 with TRBJ2-1; D may be TRBD2 (6 bases). Looked up from germline, CDR1 is KGHSH and CDR2 is LQKENI. The germline V and J ends were trimmed by 3 bases and 10 bases, with 22 bases remaining between them. This CDR3 region has 16 residues. The CDR3 here is CASSPITHGRREEQFF. DNA for the CDR3: TGTGCCAGCTCACCGATCACACACGGGAGAAGGGAGGAGCAGTTCTTC.

This clonotype was counted many times. This chain joins TRBV29-1 and TRBJ1-2; D is unclear. V was clipped by 3 bases and J by 3 bases, with 14 bases between them. The CDR3 has 14 amino acids. From germline, CDR1 is SQVTM and CDR2 ANQGSEA. The chain's CDR3 is CSVDKAAADYGYTF. As DNA, the CDR3 is TGCAGCGTTGATAAAGCCGCGGCAGACTATGGCTACACCTTC.

This clonotype was observed at least ten times. V gene TRBV7-8 combines with J gene TRBJ2-3, with 7 bases aligning to TRBD2. Germline trimming cut 2 bases from V and 1 base from J; bases unmatched to any gene: 9. The germline V gene has CDR1 SGHVS and CDR2 FQNEAQ. The CDR3 runs 17 residues. CDR3: CASSLRTLAGGTDTQYF. For the CDR3, the DNA is TGTGCCAGCAGCTTAAGAACCTTGGCGGGGGGCACAGATACGCAGTATTTT.

This clonotype was found many times. The chain is built from TRBV3-1 and TRBJ2-1; 11 positions match TRBD2. Germline CDR1 and CDR2: LGHDT and YNNKEL (reference sequence). The V gene end was trimmed by 0 bases and the J gene end by 3 bases; junction bases not matched to a gene: 4. The CDR3 runs to 17 residues. This chain's CDR3 is CASSQELAGGYYNEQFF. DNA for the CDR3: TGTGCCAGCAGCCAAGAGCTAGCGGGAGGCTACTACAATGAGCAGTTCTTC.

This chain joins TRBV12-3 or TRBV12-4 and TRBJ2-5, with D possibly matching TRBD1 (6 bases). The CDR3 extends over 16 amino acids. The DNA of the CDR3 is TGTACCTTCTGTTTAGGAGATGTATTACAGGGTGAGACCCAGTACTTC. Protein product: CTFCLGDVLQGETQYF.

Ten or more counts support this clonotype. The chain joins TRBV12-3 or TRBV12-4 to TRBJ2-1, with 9 bases identical to TRBD2. This CDR3 is 16 amino acids long. J was trimmed by 0 bases and V by 2 bases; bases with no gene match: 2. The CDR3 DNA is TGTGCCAGCAGTTTATCACTAGCGGGCTCCTACAATGAGCAGTTCTTC. It encodes CASSLSLAGSYNEQFF.

The table lists this clonotype with many counts. The rearrangement joins TRBV12-3 or TRBV12-4 to TRBJ2-5; D unclear. CDR3 length equals 13 residues. The V and J ends lost 5 bases and 1 base respectively, with 8 bases between them. DNA for the CDR3: TGTGCCAGCAGTCACCCTACCCAAGAGACCCAGTACTTC. It codes for CASSHPTQETQYF.

The chain uses TRBV30 and TRBJ2-3, with D unresolved. Germline V gene lookup returns CDR1 GTSNPN and CDR2 SVGIG (reference sequence). The V end was cut by 2 bases, the J end by 7 bases, with 10 bases between. The CDR3 spans 12 residues. The CDR3 region is CAWSPWTYTQYF. Written as DNA, the CDR3 is TGTGCCTGGAGTCCTTGGACCTATACGCAGTATTTT.

V and J are TRBV7-8 and TRBJ1-2; D may be TRBD1 (5 bases). V was clipped by 5 bases and J by 8 bases, with 21 bases between them. Germline values: CDR1 SGHVS, CDR2 FQNEAQ. The CDR3 sequence is 15 residues long. The DNA of the CDR3 is TGTGCCAGCAGCGGACAAAACTGGGGAAAAGGAGGCTACACCTTC. It translates to CASSGQNWGKGGYTF.

This clonotype was recorded at least ten times. The rearrangement uses TRBV10-2 and TRBJ2-7; the D is unclear. The CDR3 loop spans 16 amino acids. V lost 1 base and J 5 bases, leaving 18 bases between the germline ends. Per germline, CDR1 WSHSY and CDR2 SAAADI. The CDR3 DNA follows: TGCGCCAGCAGTGAGTTTTTTTCCTGGGAACTTAACGAGCAGTACTTC. Encoded protein: CASSEFFSWELNEQYF.

The rearrangement uses TRBV3-1 and TRBJ2-4; 10 positions agree with TRBD2. The CDR3 runs 17 residues. V trimming: 11 bases; J trimming: 5 bases; junction bases outside the gene matches: 18. Looked up from germline, CDR1 is LGHDT and CDR2 is YNNKEL (reference sequence). The DNA for the CDR3 is TGTGCCTCCAGCCAACGGCTAGCGGGAGAACTCCAAAACATTCAGTACTTC. It is translated as CASSQRLAGELQNIQYF.

This clonotype was recorded many times. The genes are TRBV7-9 and TRBJ1-4, with D possibly TRBD1 on 5 matching bases. V gave up 3 bases and J gave up 4 bases, with 18 bases separating them. The CDR3 is 17 residues long. Germline loops: CDR1 SEHNR, CDR2 FQNEAQ (reference sequence). Here the CDR3 DNA reads TGTGCCAGCAGCTTGTTAACAGGCGGGGGGTTTAATGAAAAACTGTTTTTT. This encodes CASSLLTGGGFNEKLFF.

The chain is built from TRBV7-9 and TRBJ2-7; 7 bases are a match to TRBD1. The CDR3 is 14 amino acids. Germline assignment: CDR1 SEHNR and CDR2 FQNEAQ (reference sequence). The CDR3 nucleotides are TGTGTTAGCAGCTTCGAACAGGGGTCCTACGAGCAGTACTTC. Translating gives CVSSFEQGSYEQYF.

The sample holds many counts of this clonotype. The chain uses TRBV12-3 or TRBV12-4 and TRBJ2-4; no clear D. Trimming left V 5 bases short and J 9 bases short, with 23 bases between. This CDR3 region has 16 residues. CDR3: CASSPLSGFGQVIQYF. CDR3 sequence (DNA): TGTGCCAGCAGTCCCCTGTCGGGTTTTGGCCAGGTCATTCAGTACTTC.